These 16 T cell receptor beta chains were all obtained from the same sample, sequenced in a study of blood T cells in healthy people across ages. A sample-barcoded 5' primer and a J-beta primer mix were used in a second PCR of roughly 6 to 11 cycles. TCRdb used MiXCR to reprocess the 5' RACE reads, holding one entry per CDR3 protein. Counted here are some 700,000 distinct CDR3 sequences, 22% occurring once; the ten biggest clones make up less than 25%. What was sequenced was blood. These receptors were collected from a man in his 70s in good health.

In its sample, this clonotype was seen a few times. This rearrangement joins TRBV19 to TRBJ1-2, with 9 bases identical to TRBD1. The CDR3 consists of 15 residues. V shed 4 bases, J shed 6 bases, and the junction held 9 bases outside the gene matches. Germline assignment: CDR1 LNHDA and CDR2 SQIVND (reference sequence). In DNA, the CDR3 is TGTGCCAGTAGTACCCAACAGGGGGCTCGTAATGGCTACACCTTC. Residues: CASSTQQGARNGYTF.

This clonotype was seen many times. The rearrangement links TRBV9 to TRBJ2-7; D gene unclear. V was cut by 3 bases and J by 7 bases, with 14 bases left in between. The CDR3 spans 13 residues. CDR1 is SGDLS and CDR2 is YYNGEE in the germline V gene. Here the CDR3 reads CASSADPIGEQYV. Here the CDR3 DNA reads TGTGCCAGCAGCGCGGACCCGATTGGGGAGCAGTACGTC.

This chain links TRBV5-1 with TRBJ2-7; D is undetermined. Germline values: CDR1 SGHRS, CDR2 YFSETQ. The CDR3 is 15 amino acids. V shed 1 base and J shed 0 bases, with 11 bases lying between them. Here the CDR3 DNA reads TGCGCCAGCAGCTTGTCTTCACAGCGCTCCTACGAGCAGTACTTC. This encodes CASSLSSQRSYEQYF.

The chain uses TRBV20-1 and TRBJ2-7; 8 nucleotides match TRBD2. CDR1 and CDR2 from the germline V gene are DFQATT and SNEGSKA (reference sequence). The J segment lost 6 bases and the V segment lost 3 bases, leaving 4 bases of the junction unmatched. The CDR3 covers 12 residues. CDR3 coding DNA: TGCAGTGCTAGGGGGACTAGAGCCGAGCAGTACTTC. This gives the protein CSARGTRAEQYF.

This clonotype was seen only a few times. The V gene is TRBV6-5, the J gene TRBJ1-4; D perhaps matches TRBD1 (6 bases). The CDR3 runs to 20 residues. Between the trimmed V and J ends, which lost 2 bases and 6 bases, there was a span of 28 bases. Germline V gene sequence: CDR1 MNHEY, CDR2 SVGAGI. DNA for the CDR3: TGTGCCAGCAGTTACACCCTTGGGGGCATCACCCTTATTGATGATGAAAAACTGTTTTTT. Protein product: CASSYTLGGITLIDDEKLFF.

This clonotype appeared many times. The rearrangement links TRBV12-3 or TRBV12-4 to TRBJ1-2; D gene ambiguous. V was trimmed by 3 bases and J by 4 bases, leaving 12 bases between them. The CDR3 has 14 amino acids. DNA for the CDR3: TGTGCCAGCAGTTTGGGCCGTGGAGGCTATGGCTACACCTTC. This encodes CASSLGRGGYGYTF.

This clonotype was seen once. V and J are TRBV7-2 and TRBJ2-7; D unclear. The CDR3 spans 14 residues. V lost 1 base to trimming and J lost 3 bases, with 10 bases between them. Germline V gene sequence: CDR1 SGHTA, CDR2 FQGNSA. In nucleotides, the CDR3 is TGTGCCAGCAGCTTAGGTCCCAGAGACTACGAGCAGTACGTC. This encodes CASSLGPRDYEQYV.

This clonotype was seen many times. The J gene is TRBJ1-3, the V gene TRBV28; possible D gene TRBD1, 5 bases. The V gene's germline CDR1 is MDHEN and CDR2 SYDVKM. The CDR3 covers 14 residues. Trimming cost V 4 bases and J 8 bases, with 15 bases left between them. CDR3 sequence (DNA): TGTGCCAGCAGTTCCGGACACTATAGGGACACCATATATTTT. Its translation is CASSSGHYRDTIYF.

In this sample, this clonotype turned up many times. CDR3 sequence (DNA): TGTGCCAGCAGCCAAGAACTGGCCTCCTACGAGCAGTACTTC. Translated: CASSQELASYEQYF. The chain employs TRBV3-1 and TRBJ2-5; D unclear. TRBJ2-7 matches the DNA end more closely, so the J call is doubtful. CDR1 and CDR2 from the germline V gene are LGHDT and YNNKEL (reference sequence). The CDR3 is 14 amino acids.

As for this clonotype: The junction shows a germline mismatch at one end, possibly a read error. CDR3 region: CASSPIGTDTQSF. In DNA, the CDR3 is TGTGCCAGCAGTCCGATCGGCACAGATACGCAGTCTTTT. The chain combines TRBV12-3 or TRBV12-4 with TRBJ2-3; D gene ambiguous. The length of the CDR3 is 13 residues.

V is TRBV20-1 and J is TRBJ2-3, with a possible D match to TRBD2 (5 bases). The germline V gene has CDR1 DFQATT and CDR2 SNEGSKA (reference sequence). The CDR3 runs to 15 residues. Trimming removed 0 bases at V and 3 bases at J, with 13 bases between. CDR3 region: CSARDMAGGTDTQYF. The DNA of the CDR3 is TGCAGTGCTAGAGATATGGCTGGCGGGACAGATACGCAGTATTTT.

The J gene is TRBJ2-3, the V gene TRBV6-5, with 9 nucleotides matching TRBD1. In germline, CDR1 is MNHEY, CDR2 SVGAGI. CDR3 length: 13 amino acids. Losses at the gene ends were 0 bases for V and 8 bases for J; bases not matched to a gene: 0. In DNA form, the CDR3 reads TGTGCCAGCAGTTACTCGACAGGGGGTACGCAGTATTTT. Protein: CASSYSTGGTQYF.

This clonotype has only a few counts. The chain recombines TRBV18 with TRBJ1-3; D unclear. The germline CDR1 and CDR2 sequences are KGHSH and LQKENI. Trimming left V 8 bases short and J 0 bases short, with 8 bases between. This CDR3 is built from 13 residues. CDR3 nucleotides: TGTGCCAGCCCAAGAATCTCTGGAAACACCATATATTTT. Translated: CASPRISGNTIYF.

The rearrangement links TRBV24-1 to TRBJ2-1, with 10 bases identical to TRBD2. Germline trimming cut 6 bases from V and 9 bases from J; bases unmatched to any gene: 10. Germline assignment: CDR1 KGHDR and CDR2 SFDVKD. The CDR3 runs to 15 residues. The CDR3 is CATSRFLAGASEQFF. Here the CDR3 DNA reads TGTGCCACCAGTAGGTTTCTAGCGGGGGCTAGTGAGCAGTTCTTC.

The V call is TRBV29-1, the J call TRBJ2-3; D is possibly TRBD1 (6 bases). V shed 6 bases and J shed 2 bases, with 15 bases lying between them. The CDR3 contains 14 residues. Germline V gives CDR1 SQVTM, CDR2 ANQGSEA. CDR3 sequence reads: CSVASRGNTDTQYF. Written as DNA, the CDR3 is TGCAGCGTCGCTAGTAGGGGGAACACAGATACGCAGTATTTT.

A remark on this clonotype: The junction departs from germline at one end; a sequencing error may be responsible. The genes are TRBV18 and TRBJ1-5; TRBD1 matches 8 bases. The length of the CDR3 is 15 residues. CDR1 is KGHSH, CDR2 LQKENI, per germline. The CDR3, as DNA: TGTGCCAGCTCTTACAGGGGGGATGGCAATCGGCCCCAGCATTTT. It specifies CASSYRGDGNRPQHF.